The 5 T cell receptor beta chains below come from one sample, sequenced in a study of CD8 T cells in ankylosing spondylitis. TCRdb independently ran MiXCR on the 5' RACE reads; one entry per CDR3 protein. The sample holds under 300,000 distinct CDR3 sequences, around 7.8% seen once. Sequencing was performed on blood, either unsorted or a sorted T cell fraction (not recorded which). These receptors were taken from a male donor with ankylosing spondylitis or in good health (not recorded which).

This clonotype was recorded many times. The chain couples TRBV14 to TRBJ2-5; D is undetermined. Germline CDR1 and CDR2: SGHDN and FVKESK. The CDR3 has 12 residues. Between the trimmed V and J ends, which lost 1 base and 5 bases, there was a span of 5 bases. The CDR3 nucleotides read TGTGCCAGCAGCCAAGCTATCGAGACCCAGTACTTC. This translates into CASSQAIETQYF.

This clonotype was counted many times. The rearrangement links TRBV10-3 to TRBJ2-7; TRBD1 matches at 7 bases. The CDR3 length is 11 residues. After removal of 8 bases from V and 7 bases from J, the junction contained 5 bases not matched to a gene. Germline values: CDR1 ENHRY, CDR2 SYGVKD. The CDR3 DNA follows: TGTGCCATCGAGGGGGCTGGGGAGCAGTACTTC. The encoded protein is CAIEGAGEQYF.

This clonotype was recorded many times. The CDR3 loop reads CAISGGGGYTF. DNA of the CDR3: TGTGCCATCAGTGGAGGGGGCGGCTACACCTTC. The chain couples TRBV10-3 to TRBJ1-2, with 7 bases identical to TRBD1. Germline-derived CDR1 and CDR2 are ENHRY and SYGVKD. V was clipped by 4 bases and J by 8 bases; unmatched bases: 1. The CDR3 runs to 11 residues.

In this sample, this clonotype turned up a few times. The chain has TRBV5-1 and TRBJ1-3; 7 bases agree with TRBD1. The V and J ends lost 4 bases and 3 bases, in that order; junction bases with no gene match: 10. The germline V gene has CDR1 SGHRS and CDR2 YFSETQ. This CDR3 has 16 residues. The CDR3 DNA follows: TGCGCCAGCAGCACCGGGACAGTTAAACGTGGAAACACCATATATTTT. Translating gives CASSTGTVKRGNTIYF.

This clonotype was found many times. The chain links TRBV4-1 to TRBJ2-2; D gene ambiguous. Germline V gene lookup returns CDR1 MGHRA and CDR2 YSYEKL. The CDR3 is 13 residues long. V was trimmed by 2 bases and J by 8 bases, leaving 9 bases between them. CDR3 amino acids: CASSQTPLGELFF. The CDR3 bases are TGCGCCAGCAGCCAAACCCCCCTGGGGGAGCTGTTTTTT.